The 7 T cell receptor beta chains below were found in one sample sequenced in a study of T-cell reconstitution after alpha-beta-depleted transplantation in children (TCRdb year 2016). Receptors were amplified or captured by PCR. This sample was sequenced with an Illumina HiSeq 2500. TCR libraries were prepared with molecular barcoding, using unique molecular identifiers to normalize TCRbeta repertoire quantification. TCRdb trimmed the raw reads at Q25, called clones with MiXCR and kept productive beta chains. One record per CDR3 amino acid sequence lists the most common genes and DNA. Counted in this sample were about a million distinct CDR3 sequences; about 29% of them appeared once. Under 30% of the sample comes from the top ten. The treatment or condition label, read with the paper, signifies: allogeneic hematopoietic cell transplantation with graft depleted of TCRalphabeta T cells and CD19 B cells.

This specimen was PBMCs, mostly from graft donor cells, taken 360 days after TCRalphabeta/CD19-depleted stem cell transplant. The receptor source for this set is a boy younger than two who had a stem cell transplant for SCID, so the T cells may come from the graft donor.

This rearrangement joins TRBV5-1 to TRBJ2-1; 13 bases match TRBD2. Germline V gene sequence: CDR1 SGHRS, CDR2 YFSETQ. The length of the CDR3 is 14 residues. The ends lost 7 bases at V and 7 bases at J; junction bases unmatched: 5. In nucleotides, the CDR3 is TGCGCCAGCGGATCACTAGCGGGGGGGAATGAGCAGTTCTTC. It codes for CASGSLAGGNEQFF.

The CDR3 loop is CASSTGVGTEAFF. The CDR3 DNA follows: TGTGCCAGCAGTACGGGGGTTGGCACTGAAGCTTTCTTT. V gene TRBV2 combines with J gene TRBJ1-1; D is possibly TRBD1 (5 bases). The germline V gene has CDR1 SNHLY and CDR2 FYNNEI. The CDR3 loop spans 13 amino acids. V shed 5 bases and J shed 4 bases, with 11 bases lying between them.

The rearrangement links TRBV4-3 to TRBJ1-3, with unresolved D. V lost 0 bases and J 0 bases, leaving 15 bases between the germline ends. CDR1 is LGHNA and CDR2 is YSLEER in the germline V gene. The CDR3 extends over 18 amino acids. As DNA, the CDR3 is TGCGCCAGCAGCCAAGAAGTGGGAGGCGCTTCCTCTGGAAACACCATATATTTT. Translation: CASSQEVGGASSGNTIYF.

V and J are TRBV10-3 and TRBJ2-5; the match to TRBD1 covers 12 bases. The V gene end was trimmed by 6 bases and the J gene end by 4 bases; junction bases not matched to a gene: 6. CDR3 length equals 15 residues. Germline-derived CDR1 and CDR2 are ENHRY and SYGVKD. The CDR3 nucleotides are TGTGCCATCAGGGGGGGACAGGGGGCGAGAGAGACCCAGTACTTC. Protein sequence: CAIRGGQGARETQYF.

This clonotype has more than one count but fewer than ten. The V call is TRBV12-3 or TRBV12-4, the J call TRBJ2-1, with D possibly matching TRBD2 (6 bases). V lost 3 bases, J lost 7 bases, and 25 bases lay in between. CDR3 size: 18 residues. This CDR3 reads CASSFNMLAPSGLNEQFF. CDR3 nucleotides: TGTGCCAGCAGTTTTAATATGCTAGCGCCCTCCGGACTGAATGAGCAGTTCTTC.

The V gene is TRBV20-1, the J gene TRBJ1-5; D is uncertain. The CDR3 is 15 amino acids. Trimming cost V 3 bases and J 2 bases, with 14 bases left between them. The germline gives CDR1 DFQATT, CDR2 SNEGSKA (reference sequence). CDR3 nucleotides: TGCAGTGCTAGTCGGGCGGGTGCTCGCAATCAGCCCCAGCATTTT. Translated, it gives CSASRAGARNQPQHF.

The chain uses TRBV5-1 and TRBJ2-1, with D hard to call. Trimming took 0 bases from V and 0 from J, leaving 19 bases between them. This CDR3 is 19 amino acids long. Germline V lookup: CDR1 SGHRS, CDR2 YFSETQ. CDR3 protein: CASSLAPPGVASSYNEQFF. The CDR3 DNA is TGCGCCAGCAGCTTGGCCCCCCCTGGGGTGGCTAGCTCCTACAATGAGCAGTTCTTC. The variable domain in full, completed from reference TRBV5-1 and TRBJ2-1, reads KAGVTQTPRYLIKTRGQQVTLSCSPISGHRSVSWYQQTPGQGLQFLFEYFSETQRNKGNFPGRFSGRQFSNSRSEMNVSTLELGDSALYLCASSLAPPGVASSYNEQFFGPGTRLTVL.